The 8 T cell receptor beta chains in this list originate from one sample, sequenced in a study of blood T cell repertoires in COVID-19. Clones were read by immunoSEQ multiplex PCR, and TCRdb kept only the in-frame ones, dropping some. The sample has some 460,000 clones, 87% seen once. Input material: PBMCs or T cells enriched from blood (not recorded which). Source of these receptors: a woman younger than 35 with acute COVID-19.

DNA of the CDR3: TGTGCCAGAAGCGATCCTGAAGGGACATTCCGGTTCTCCTCCTGCCGCAATGAGCAGTTCTTC. Encoded protein: CARSDPEGTFRFSSCRNEQFF. The rearrangement links TRBV5-3 to TRBJ2-1; D possibly corresponds to TRBD1 (6 bases). TRBV5-3 is known as an ORF, though its function is uncertain. This CDR3 has 21 amino acids. The V gene lost 4 bases and the J gene lost 6 bases, with 35 bases spanning the gap.

The V gene is TRBV4-3, the J gene TRBJ2-1; 9 bases map to TRBD2. V shed 1 base and J 7 bases; nucleotides not matched to a gene: 5. CDR1 and CDR2 from the germline V gene are LGHNA and YSLEER. The CDR3 extends over 15 amino acids. The CDR3 bases are TGCGCCAGCAGCCAAGGGGCGGGAGGGAAAAATGAGCAGTTCTTC. Translating gives CASSQGAGGKNEQFF.

The chain links TRBV4-1 to TRBJ2-7; TRBD2 aligns across 11 bases. Germline CDR1 and CDR2: MGHRA and YSYEKL. V trimming: 0 bases; J trimming: 2 bases; junction bases outside the gene matches: 18. The CDR3 spans 21 residues. The CDR3 sequence: CASSQEGPGASGGKPPYEQYF. The CDR3, as DNA: TGCGCCAGCAGCCAAGAAGGTCCAGGGGCTAGCGGGGGGAAGCCCCCCTACGAGCAGTACTTC.

The chain employs TRBV7-8 and TRBJ2-7; TRBD1 might be the D (6 bases). This CDR3 has 13 amino acids. Trimming removed 5 bases at V and 5 bases at J, with 13 bases between. Germline CDR1 reads SGHVS; CDR2 reads FQNEAQ. The CDR3 loop reads CASSGTRGHEQYF. The CDR3 bases are TGTGCCAGCAGCGGGACAAGGGGACACGAGCAGTACTTC. Combining the CDR3 with reference TRBV7-8 and TRBJ2-7 gives the whole variable domain GAGVSQSPRYKVAKRGQDVALRCDPISGHVSLFWYQQALGQGPEFLTYFQNEAQLDKSGLPSDRFFAERPEGSVSTLKIQRTQQEDSAVYLCASSGTRGHEQYFGPGTRLTVT.

This clone was detected only once. The chain couples TRBV19 to TRBJ2-7; a possible D gene is TRBD1 (5 bases). Germline loops: CDR1 LNHDA, CDR2 SQIVND (reference sequence). The V and J ends lost 1 base and 3 bases respectively, with 13 bases between them. The CDR3 loop spans 15 amino acids. CDR3 residues: CASSIVLRTNYEQYF. DNA for the CDR3: TGTGCCAGTAGTATAGTTTTACGGACAAACTACGAGCAGTACTTC.

V usage is TRBV28 and J usage is TRBJ1-1, with TRBD1 matching 8 bases. Germline V gene sequence: CDR1 MDHEN, CDR2 SYDVKM. V shed 3 bases and J 0 bases; nucleotides not matched to a gene: 6. The CDR3 sequence is 16 residues long. CDR3 sequence (DNA): TGTGCCAGCAGTTTTCTTGGGACAGGTCTGAACACTGAAGCTTTCTTT. As protein: CASSFLGTGLNTEAFF.

V is TRBV5-5 and J is TRBJ2-1; D perhaps matches TRBD2 (5 bases). Germline values: CDR1 SGHKS, CDR2 YYEKEE (reference sequence). Trimming pared 0 bases from V and 2 bases from J, leaving 9 bases between. This CDR3 comprises 15 residues. Written as DNA, the CDR3 is TGTGCCAGCAGCTTGGCGCGGGTTACCTACAATGAGCAGTTCTTC. This encodes CASSLARVTYNEQFF.

The gene calls are TRBV10-1 and TRBJ2-3, with 9 bases lining up with TRBD2. After removal of 8 bases from V and 4 bases from J, the junction contained 7 bases not matched to a gene. CDR1 WNHNN and CDR2 SYGVQD come from the germline V gene (reference sequence). The CDR3 spans 14 residues. Written as DNA, the CDR3 is TGCGCCAGCGAGCGGGGGGCCGGTTCAGATACGCAGTATTTT. It is translated as CASERGAGSDTQYF.